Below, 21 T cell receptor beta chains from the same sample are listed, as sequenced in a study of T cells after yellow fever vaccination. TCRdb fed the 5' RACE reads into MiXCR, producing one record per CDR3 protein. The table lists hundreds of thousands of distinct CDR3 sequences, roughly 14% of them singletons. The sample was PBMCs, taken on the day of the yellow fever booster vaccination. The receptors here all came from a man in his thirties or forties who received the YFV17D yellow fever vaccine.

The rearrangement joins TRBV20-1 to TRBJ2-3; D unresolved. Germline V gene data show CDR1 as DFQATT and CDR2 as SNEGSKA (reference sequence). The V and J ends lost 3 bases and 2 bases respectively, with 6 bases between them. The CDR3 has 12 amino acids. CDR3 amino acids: CSASSPTDTQYF. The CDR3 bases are TGCAGTGCTAGTAGTCCCACAGATACGCAGTATTTT.

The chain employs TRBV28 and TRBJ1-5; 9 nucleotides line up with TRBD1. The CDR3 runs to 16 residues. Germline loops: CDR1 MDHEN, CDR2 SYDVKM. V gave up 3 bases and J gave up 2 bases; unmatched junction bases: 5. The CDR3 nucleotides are TGTGCCAGCAGTTTCCCGGGACAGGGTGGCAATCAGCCCCAGCATTTT. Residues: CASSFPGQGGNQPQHF.

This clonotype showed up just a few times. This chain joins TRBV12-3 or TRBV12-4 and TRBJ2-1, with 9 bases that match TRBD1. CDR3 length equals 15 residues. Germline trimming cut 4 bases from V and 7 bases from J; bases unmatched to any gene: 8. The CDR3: CASSSSRDRVNEQFF. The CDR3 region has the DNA TGTGCCAGCAGTTCGTCCCGGGACAGGGTTAATGAGCAGTTCTTC.

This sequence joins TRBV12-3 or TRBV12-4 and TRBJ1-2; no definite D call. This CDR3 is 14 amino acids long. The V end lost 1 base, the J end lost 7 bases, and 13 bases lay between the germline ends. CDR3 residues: CASSLGMALGGYTF. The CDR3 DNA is TGTGCCAGCAGTTTAGGCATGGCCCTGGGTGGCTACACCTTC.

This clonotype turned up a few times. Here the CDR3 reads CASSSSDRTGELFF. CDR3 coding DNA: TGTGCCAGTAGTTCCTCTGACAGAACCGGGGAGCTGTTTTTT. V gene TRBV19 combines with J gene TRBJ2-2; tentative D call: TRBD1 (5 bases). Germline CDR1 LNHDA, CDR2 SQIVND (reference sequence). The CDR3 length is 14 residues. V was shortened by 5 bases and J by 5 bases, with 12 bases between the two germline ends.

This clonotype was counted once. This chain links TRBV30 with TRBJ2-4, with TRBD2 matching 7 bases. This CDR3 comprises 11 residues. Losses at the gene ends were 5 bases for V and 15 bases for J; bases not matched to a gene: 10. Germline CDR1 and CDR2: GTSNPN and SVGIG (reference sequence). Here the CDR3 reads CAWWGGKTPYF. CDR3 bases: TGTGCCTGGTGGGGGGGAAAGACCCCGTACTTC.

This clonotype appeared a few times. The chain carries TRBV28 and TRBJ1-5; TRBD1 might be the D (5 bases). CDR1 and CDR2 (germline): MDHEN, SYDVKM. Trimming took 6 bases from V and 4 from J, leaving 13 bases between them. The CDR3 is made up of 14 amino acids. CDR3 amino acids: CASRGWGPNQPQHF. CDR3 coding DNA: TGTGCCAGCAGGGGCTGGGGACCTAATCAGCCCCAGCATTTT.

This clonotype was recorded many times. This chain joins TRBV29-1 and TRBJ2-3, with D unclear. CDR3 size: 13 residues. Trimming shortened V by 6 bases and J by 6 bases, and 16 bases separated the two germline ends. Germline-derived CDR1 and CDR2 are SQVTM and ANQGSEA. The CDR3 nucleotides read TGCAGCGTCTGTACCAGGTCCAGGGATACGCAGTATTTT. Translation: CSVCTRSRDTQYF.

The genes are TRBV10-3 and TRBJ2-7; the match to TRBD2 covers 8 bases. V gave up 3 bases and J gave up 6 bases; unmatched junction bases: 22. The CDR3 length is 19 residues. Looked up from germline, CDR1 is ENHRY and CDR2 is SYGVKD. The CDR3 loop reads CAISEFFGKAGTSGAEQYF. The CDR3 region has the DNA TGTGCCATCAGTGAATTTTTCGGGAAGGCCGGGACTAGTGGGGCCGAGCAGTACTTC.

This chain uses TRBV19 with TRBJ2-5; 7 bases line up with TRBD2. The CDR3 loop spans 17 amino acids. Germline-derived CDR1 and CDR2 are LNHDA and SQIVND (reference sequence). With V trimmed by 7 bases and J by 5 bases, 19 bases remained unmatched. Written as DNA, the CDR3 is TGTGCCAGTACCTTCAAATGGTCGGGACTACAGAGCGAGACCCAGTACTTC. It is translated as CASTFKWSGLQSETQYF.

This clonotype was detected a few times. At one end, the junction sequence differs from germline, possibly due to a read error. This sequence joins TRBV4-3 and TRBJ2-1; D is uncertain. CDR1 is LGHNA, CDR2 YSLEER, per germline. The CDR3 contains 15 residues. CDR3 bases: TGCGCCAGCAGTCAAGAGGCACTCTACGACAATGAGCAGTTCTTC. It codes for CASSQEALYDNEQFF.

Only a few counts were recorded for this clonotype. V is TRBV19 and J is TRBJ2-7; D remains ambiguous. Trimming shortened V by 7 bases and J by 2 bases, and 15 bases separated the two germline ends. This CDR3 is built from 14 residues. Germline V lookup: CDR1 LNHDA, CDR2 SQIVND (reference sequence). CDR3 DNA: TGTGCCAGTACCCGCGGCAGCCCCCCCTACGAGCAGTACTTC. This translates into CASTRGSPPYEQYF.

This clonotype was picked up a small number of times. CDR3: CASIRRDTDTQYF. CDR3 coding DNA: TGTGCCAGTATTAGACGGGACACAGATACGCAGTATTTT. The rearrangement joins TRBV19 to TRBJ2-3; possibly TRBD2 for D (5 bases). With 7 bases removed from V and 2 bases from J, the gap between germline ends came to 10 bases. The CDR3 has 13 residues. Per the germline V gene, CDR1 is LNHDA and CDR2 is SQIVND (reference sequence).

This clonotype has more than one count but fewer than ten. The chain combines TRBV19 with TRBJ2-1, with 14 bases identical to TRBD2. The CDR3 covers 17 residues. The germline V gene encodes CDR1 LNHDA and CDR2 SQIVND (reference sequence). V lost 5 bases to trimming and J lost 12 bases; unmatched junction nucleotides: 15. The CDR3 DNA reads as TGTGCCAGTAGTGCCCCGGGACTAGCGGGAGAGGTAGTAGGGCAGTTCTTC. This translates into CASSAPGLAGEVVGQFF.

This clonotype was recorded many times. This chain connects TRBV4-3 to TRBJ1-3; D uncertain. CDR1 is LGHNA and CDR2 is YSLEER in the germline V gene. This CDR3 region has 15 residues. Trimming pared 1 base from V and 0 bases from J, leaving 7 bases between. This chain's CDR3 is CASSQAWVSGNTIYF. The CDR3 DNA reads TGCGCCAGCAGCCAAGCGTGGGTCTCTGGAAACACCATATATTTT.

CDR3: CASSLGGYRTRGTQYF. As DNA, the CDR3 is TGTGCCAGCAGCTTAGGAGGTTATCGAACCCGTGGGACCCAGTACTTC. The chain joins TRBV7-9 to TRBJ2-5; no definite D call. V was shortened by 1 base and J by 7 bases, with 19 bases between the two germline ends. The CDR3 contains 16 residues. CDR1 is SEHNR, CDR2 FQNEAQ, per germline (reference sequence).

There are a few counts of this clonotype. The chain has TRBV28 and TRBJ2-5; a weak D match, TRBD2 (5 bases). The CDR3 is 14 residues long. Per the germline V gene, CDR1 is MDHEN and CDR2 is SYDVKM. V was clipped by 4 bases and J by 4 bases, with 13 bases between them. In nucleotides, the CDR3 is TGTGCCAGCAGTTCGTCCGGGGTTCCAGAGACCCAGTACTTC. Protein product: CASSSSGVPETQYF.

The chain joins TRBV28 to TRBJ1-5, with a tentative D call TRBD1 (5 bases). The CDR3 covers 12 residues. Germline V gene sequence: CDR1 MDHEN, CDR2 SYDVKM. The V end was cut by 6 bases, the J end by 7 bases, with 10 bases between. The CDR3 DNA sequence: TGTGCCAGCAGCCGGGACTTCCAGCCCCAGCATTTT. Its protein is CASSRDFQPQHF. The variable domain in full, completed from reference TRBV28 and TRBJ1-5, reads DVKVTQSSRYLVKRTGEKVFLECVQDMDHENMFWYRQDPGLGLRLIYFSYDVKMKEKGDIPEGYSVSREKKERFSLILESASTNQTSMYLCASSRDFQPQHFGDGTRLSIL.

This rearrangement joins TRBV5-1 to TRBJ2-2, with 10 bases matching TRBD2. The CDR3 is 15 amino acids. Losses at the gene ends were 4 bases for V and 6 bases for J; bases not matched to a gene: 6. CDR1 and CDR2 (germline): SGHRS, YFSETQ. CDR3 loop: CASSLIAGGPGELFF. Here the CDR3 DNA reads TGCGCCAGCAGCCTAATAGCGGGAGGACCCGGGGAGCTGTTTTTT.

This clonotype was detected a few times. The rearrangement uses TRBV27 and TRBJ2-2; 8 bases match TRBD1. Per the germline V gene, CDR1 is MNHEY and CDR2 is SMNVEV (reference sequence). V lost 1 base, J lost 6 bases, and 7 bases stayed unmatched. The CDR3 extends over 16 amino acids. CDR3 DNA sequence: TGTGCCAGCAGTTTATTGTGGACAGGGACGTCCGGGGAGCTGTTTTTT. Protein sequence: CASSLLWTGTSGELFF.

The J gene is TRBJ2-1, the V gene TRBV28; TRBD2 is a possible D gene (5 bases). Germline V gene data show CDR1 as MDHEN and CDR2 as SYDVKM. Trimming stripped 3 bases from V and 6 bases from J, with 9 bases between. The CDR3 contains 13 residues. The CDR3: CASSLPSPNEQFF. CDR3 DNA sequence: TGTGCCAGCAGTTTGCCTAGCCCCAATGAGCAGTTCTTC.